Sequencing of this T cell receptor beta chain was carried out in a study of T cell responses to AZD1222 COVID-19 vaccine. Per the germline V gene, CDR1 is MNHEY and CDR2 is SVGEGT. CDR3 length equals 15 residues. Unmatched junction bases numbered 6, after V lost 5 bases and J lost 6 bases. The method was immunoSEQ multiplex PCR; TCRdb's version includes in-frame clones alone and lacks a portion of them. The sample contains about 200,000 clones, roughly 94% of which appear only once. The chain couples TRBV6-2 or TRBV6-3 to TRBJ1-5; 11 positions match TRBD1. This specimen was peripheral blood, taken 28 days after the second dose of the MenACWY control vaccine. This receptor was obtained from an adult who received the MenACWY meningococcal vaccine as a control. The DNA of the CDR3 is TGTGCCAGCAGTCGGGGGGACAGGGGGTCTCAGCCCCAGCATTTT. Translation: CASSRGDRGSQPQHF.